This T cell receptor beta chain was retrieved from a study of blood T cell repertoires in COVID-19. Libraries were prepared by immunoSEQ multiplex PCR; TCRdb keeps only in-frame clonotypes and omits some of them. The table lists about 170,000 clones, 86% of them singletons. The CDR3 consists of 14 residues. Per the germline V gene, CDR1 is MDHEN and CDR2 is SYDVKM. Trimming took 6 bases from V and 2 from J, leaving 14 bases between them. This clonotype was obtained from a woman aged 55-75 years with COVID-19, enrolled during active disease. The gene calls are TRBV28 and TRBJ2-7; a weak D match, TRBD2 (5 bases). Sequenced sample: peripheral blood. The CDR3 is CASSRHDGTYEQYF. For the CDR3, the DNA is TGTGCCAGCAGCAGACATGACGGGACCTACGAGCAGTACTTC.